This TCR beta chain was observed in a study of T cells after yellow fever vaccination. TCRdb redid the calling of the 5' RACE reads with MiXCR, one entry per CDR3 protein. Of approximately 120,000 distinct CDR3 sequences listed, about 7% are singletons. Study findings and constraints: Peak timing came faster in the weaker secondary response, day 5 versus 15. Re-detected after boosting: most primary clones, more than 95% of CD4 and about 89% of CD8. Contaminating bulk clonotypes could be abundant in FACS-sorted repertoires. The CD4 compartment and the CD8 compartment contained a small share of clonotypes in common.

This clonotype has at least ten counts. Its target is not known. The CDR3 spans 13 residues. The germline gives CDR1 SGHVS, CDR2 FQNEAQ. Trimming shortened V by 5 bases and J by 2 bases, and 9 bases separated the two germline ends. The rearrangement uses TRBV7-8 and TRBJ1-2, with D tentatively TRBD1 (6 bases). The receptor was derived from a man aged 18 to 30 who received the YFV17D yellow fever vaccine. The sample in question was CD4+ T cells sorted from PBMCs, obtained more than 8 days after the first yellow fever vaccination. This CDR3 reads CASSPTGNYGYTF. Written as DNA, the CDR3 is TGTGCCAGCAGCCCAACAGGGAACTATGGCTACACCTTC.